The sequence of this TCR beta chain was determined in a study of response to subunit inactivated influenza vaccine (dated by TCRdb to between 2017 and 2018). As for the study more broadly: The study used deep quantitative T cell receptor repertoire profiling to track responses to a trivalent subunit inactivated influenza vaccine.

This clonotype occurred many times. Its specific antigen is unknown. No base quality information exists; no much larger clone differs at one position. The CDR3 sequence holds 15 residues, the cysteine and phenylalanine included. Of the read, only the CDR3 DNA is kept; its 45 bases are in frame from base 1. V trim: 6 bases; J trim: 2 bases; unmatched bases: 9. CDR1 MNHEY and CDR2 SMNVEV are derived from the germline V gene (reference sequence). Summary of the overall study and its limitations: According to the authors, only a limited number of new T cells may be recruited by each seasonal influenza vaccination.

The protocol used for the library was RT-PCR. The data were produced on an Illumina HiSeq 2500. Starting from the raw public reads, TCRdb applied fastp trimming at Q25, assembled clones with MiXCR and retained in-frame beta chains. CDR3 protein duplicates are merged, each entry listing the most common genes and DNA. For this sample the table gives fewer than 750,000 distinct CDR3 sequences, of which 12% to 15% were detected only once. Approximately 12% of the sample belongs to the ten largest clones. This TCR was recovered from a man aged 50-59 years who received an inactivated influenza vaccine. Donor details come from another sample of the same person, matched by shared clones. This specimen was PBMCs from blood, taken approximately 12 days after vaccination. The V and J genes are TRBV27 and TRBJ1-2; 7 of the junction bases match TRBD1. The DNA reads TGTGCCAGCAGCCTGGGACAGTCACCCAACTATGGCTACACCTTC. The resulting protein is CASSLGQSPNYGYTF.